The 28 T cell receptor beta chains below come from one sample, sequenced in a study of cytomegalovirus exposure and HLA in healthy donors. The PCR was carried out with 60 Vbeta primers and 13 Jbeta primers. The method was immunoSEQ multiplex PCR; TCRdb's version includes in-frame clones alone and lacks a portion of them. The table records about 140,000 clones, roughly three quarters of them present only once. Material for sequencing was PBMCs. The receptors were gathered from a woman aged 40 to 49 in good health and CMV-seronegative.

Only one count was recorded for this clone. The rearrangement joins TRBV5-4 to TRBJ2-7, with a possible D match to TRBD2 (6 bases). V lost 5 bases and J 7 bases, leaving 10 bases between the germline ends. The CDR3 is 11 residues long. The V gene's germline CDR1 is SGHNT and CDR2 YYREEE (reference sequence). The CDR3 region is CASRSGEEQYF. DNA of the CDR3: TGTGCCAGCAGGTCGGGGGAGGAGCAGTACTTC.

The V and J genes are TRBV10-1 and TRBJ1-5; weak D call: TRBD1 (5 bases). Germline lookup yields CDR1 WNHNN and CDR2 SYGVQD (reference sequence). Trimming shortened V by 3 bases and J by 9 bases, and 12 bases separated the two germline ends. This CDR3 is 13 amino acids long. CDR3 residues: CASSEYQGWPQHF. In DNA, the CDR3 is TGCGCCAGCAGTGAATACCAGGGTTGGCCCCAGCATTTT.

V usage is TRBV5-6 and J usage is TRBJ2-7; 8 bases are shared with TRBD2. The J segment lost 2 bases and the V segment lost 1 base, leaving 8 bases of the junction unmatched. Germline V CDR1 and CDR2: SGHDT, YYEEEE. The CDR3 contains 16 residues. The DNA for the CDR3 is TGTGCCAGCAGCTTGCGATCTTCCGGGGGGGCCTACGAGCAGTACTTC. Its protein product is CASSLRSSGGAYEQYF.

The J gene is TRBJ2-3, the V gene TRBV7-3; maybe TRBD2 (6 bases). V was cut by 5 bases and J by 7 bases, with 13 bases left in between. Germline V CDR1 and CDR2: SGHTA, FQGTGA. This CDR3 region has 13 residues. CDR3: CASSPGSRYTQYF. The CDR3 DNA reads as TGTGCCAGCAGCCCCGGGAGTAGATATACGCAGTATTTT.

The CDR3 region is CASSPPGENIQYF. In DNA, the CDR3 is TGTGCCAGCAGCCCCCCGGGTGAAAACATTCAGTACTTC. The V call is TRBV7-6, the J call TRBJ2-4; D gene ambiguous. Germline V gene data show CDR1 as SGHVS and CDR2 as FNYEAQ. The CDR3 has 13 residues. The V gene lost 5 bases and the J gene lost 5 bases, with 10 bases spanning the gap.

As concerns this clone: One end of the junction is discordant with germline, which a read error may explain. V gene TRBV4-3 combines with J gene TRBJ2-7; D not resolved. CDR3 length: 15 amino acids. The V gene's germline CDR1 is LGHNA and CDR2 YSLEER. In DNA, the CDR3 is TGCGCCAGCAGCCAAACGTCAAGTGCAACCTACGGGCAGTACTTC. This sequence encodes CASSQTSSATYGQYF.

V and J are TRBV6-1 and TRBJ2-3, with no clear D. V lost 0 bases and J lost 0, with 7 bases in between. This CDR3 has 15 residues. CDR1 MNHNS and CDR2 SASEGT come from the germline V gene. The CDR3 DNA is TGTGCCAGCAGTGAAGCCCCCCTTAGCACAGATACGCAGTATTTT. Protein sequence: CASSEAPLSTDTQYF.

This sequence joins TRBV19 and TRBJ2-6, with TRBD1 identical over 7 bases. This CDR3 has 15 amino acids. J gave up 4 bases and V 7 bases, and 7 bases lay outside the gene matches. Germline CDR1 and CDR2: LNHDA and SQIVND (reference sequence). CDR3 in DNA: TGTGCCAGTACCCCGACAGGGTCGGGGGCCAACGTCCTGACTTTC. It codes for CASTPTGSGANVLTF.

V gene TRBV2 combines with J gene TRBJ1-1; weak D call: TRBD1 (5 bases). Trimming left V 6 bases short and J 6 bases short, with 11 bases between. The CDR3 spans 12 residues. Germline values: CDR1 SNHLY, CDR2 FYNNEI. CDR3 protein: CASRKDSPEAFF. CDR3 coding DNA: TGTGCCAGCAGAAAAGACAGTCCTGAAGCTTTCTTT.

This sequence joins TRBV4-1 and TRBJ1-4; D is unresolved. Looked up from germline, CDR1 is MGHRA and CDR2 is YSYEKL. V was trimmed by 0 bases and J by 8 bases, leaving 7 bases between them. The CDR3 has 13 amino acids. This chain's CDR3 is CASSQDPVEKLFF. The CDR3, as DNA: TGCGCCAGCAGCCAAGATCCGGTAGAAAAACTGTTTTTT.

The CDR3 bases are TGCGCCAGCAGCCAAGATTTAGATTCGCGAGGCTACACCTTC. Its translation is CASSQDLDSRGYTF. The chain uses TRBV4-3 and TRBJ1-2; the D is unclear. This CDR3 region has 14 residues. Trimming took off 0 bases at V and 8 bases at J, with 13 bases between the two ends. Germline CDR1 reads LGHNA; CDR2 reads YSLEER.

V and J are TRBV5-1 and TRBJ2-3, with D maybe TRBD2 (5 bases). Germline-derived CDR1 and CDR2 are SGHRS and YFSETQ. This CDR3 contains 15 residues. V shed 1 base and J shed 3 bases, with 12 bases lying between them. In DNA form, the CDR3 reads TGCGCCAGCAGCTTGTTCGGAGAGGGAACAGATACGCAGTATTTT. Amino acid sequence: CASSLFGEGTDTQYF.

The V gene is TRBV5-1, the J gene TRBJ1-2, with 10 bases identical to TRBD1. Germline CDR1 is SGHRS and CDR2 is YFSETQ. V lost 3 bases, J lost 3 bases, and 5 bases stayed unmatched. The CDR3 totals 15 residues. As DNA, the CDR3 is TGCGCCAGCAGCTCCGGGACAGGGGACCACTATGGCTACACCTTC. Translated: CASSSGTGDHYGYTF.

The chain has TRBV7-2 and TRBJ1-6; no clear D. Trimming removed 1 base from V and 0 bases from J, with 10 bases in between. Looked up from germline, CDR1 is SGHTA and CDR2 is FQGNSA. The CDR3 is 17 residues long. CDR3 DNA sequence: TGTGCCAGCAGCTTAGAAGAAGCCCTCTCCTATAATTCACCCCTCCACTTT. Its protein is CASSLEEALSYNSPLHF.

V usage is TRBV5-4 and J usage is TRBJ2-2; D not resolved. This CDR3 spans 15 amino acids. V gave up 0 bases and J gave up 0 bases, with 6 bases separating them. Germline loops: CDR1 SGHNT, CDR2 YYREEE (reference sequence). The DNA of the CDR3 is TGTGCCAGCAGCTTGGACTCCGCGAACACCGGGGAGCTGTTTTTT. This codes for CASSLDSANTGELFF.

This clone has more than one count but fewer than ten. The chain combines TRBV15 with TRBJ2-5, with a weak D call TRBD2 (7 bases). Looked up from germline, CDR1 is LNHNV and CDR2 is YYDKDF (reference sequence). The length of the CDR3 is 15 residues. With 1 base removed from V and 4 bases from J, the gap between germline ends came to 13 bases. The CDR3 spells CATSRAREGGETQYF. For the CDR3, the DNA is TGTGCCACCAGCAGAGCCAGGGAGGGGGGAGAGACCCAGTACTTC.

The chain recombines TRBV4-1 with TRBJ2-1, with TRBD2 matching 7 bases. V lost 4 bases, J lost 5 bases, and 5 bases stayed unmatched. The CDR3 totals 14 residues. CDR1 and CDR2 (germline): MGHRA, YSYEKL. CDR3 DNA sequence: TGCGCCAGCAGCCCCCCGGGACTAAACAATGAGCAGTTCTTC. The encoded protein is CASSPPGLNNEQFF.

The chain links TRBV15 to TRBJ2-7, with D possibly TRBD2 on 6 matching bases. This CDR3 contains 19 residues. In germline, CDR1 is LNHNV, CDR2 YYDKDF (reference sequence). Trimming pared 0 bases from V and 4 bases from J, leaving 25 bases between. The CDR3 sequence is CATSRDIGSEALRAYEQYF. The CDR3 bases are TGTGCCACCAGCAGAGATATCGGGAGTGAGGCCCTAAGGGCATACGAGCAGTACTTC.

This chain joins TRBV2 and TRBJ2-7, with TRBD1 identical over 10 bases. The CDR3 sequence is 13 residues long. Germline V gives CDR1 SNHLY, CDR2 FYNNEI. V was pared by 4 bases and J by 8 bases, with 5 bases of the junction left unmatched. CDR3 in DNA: TGTGCCAGCAGTGTGGGACAGGGGTACCAGCAGTACTTC. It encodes CASSVGQGYQQYF.

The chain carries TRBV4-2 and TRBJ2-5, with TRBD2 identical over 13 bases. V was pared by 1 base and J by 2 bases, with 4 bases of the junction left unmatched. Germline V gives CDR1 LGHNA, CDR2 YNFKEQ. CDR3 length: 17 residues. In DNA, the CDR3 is TGTGCCAGCAGCCAAGGACTAGCGGGGGGCGGGCAAGAGACCCAGTACTTC. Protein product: CASSQGLAGGGQETQYF.

The CDR3 spells CASSAGTGGIVGYEQYF. In nucleotides, the CDR3 is TGTGCCAGCAGCGCTGGGACAGGGGGTATCGTGGGCTACGAGCAGTACTTC. V is TRBV9 and J is TRBJ2-7; TRBD1 matches 11 bases. The junction had 11 bases not matched to a gene; V was cut back by 3 bases and J by 3 bases. In germline, CDR1 is SGDLS, CDR2 YYNGEE. The CDR3 has 17 amino acids.

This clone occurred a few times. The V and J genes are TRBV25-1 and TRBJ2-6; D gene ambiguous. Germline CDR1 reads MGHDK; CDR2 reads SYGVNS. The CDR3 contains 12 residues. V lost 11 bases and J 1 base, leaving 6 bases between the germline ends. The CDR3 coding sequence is TGTGCCGTGGAGTCTGGGGCCAACGTCCTGACTTTC. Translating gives CAVESGANVLTF.

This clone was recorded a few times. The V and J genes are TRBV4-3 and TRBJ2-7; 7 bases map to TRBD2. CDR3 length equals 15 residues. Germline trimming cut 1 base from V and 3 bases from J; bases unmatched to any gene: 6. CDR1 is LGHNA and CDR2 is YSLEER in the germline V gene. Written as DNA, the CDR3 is TGCGCCAGCAGCCAAGCACTTGGGGGGGGCTACGAGCAGTACTTC. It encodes CASSQALGGGYEQYF.

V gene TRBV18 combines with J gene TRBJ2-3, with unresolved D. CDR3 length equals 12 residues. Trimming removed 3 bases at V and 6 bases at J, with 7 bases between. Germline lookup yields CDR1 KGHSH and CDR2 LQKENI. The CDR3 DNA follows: TGTGCCAGCTCACCTTTTGCGGATACGCAGTATTTT. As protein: CASSPFADTQYF.

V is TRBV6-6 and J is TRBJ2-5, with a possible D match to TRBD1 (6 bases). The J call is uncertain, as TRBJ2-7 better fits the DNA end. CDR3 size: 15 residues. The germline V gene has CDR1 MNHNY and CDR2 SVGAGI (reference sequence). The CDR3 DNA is TGTGCCAGCAGCCCTGGGGGCGGGCGGCCCTACGAGCAGTACTTC. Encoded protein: CASSPGGGRPYEQYF.

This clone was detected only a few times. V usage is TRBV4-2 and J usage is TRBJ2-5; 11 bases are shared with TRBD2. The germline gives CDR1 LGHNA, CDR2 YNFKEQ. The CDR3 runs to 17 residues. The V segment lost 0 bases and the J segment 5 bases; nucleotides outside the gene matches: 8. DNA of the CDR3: TGTGCCAGCAGCCAAGATGCGCTAGCGGGGGGAGGGGAGACCCAGTACTTC. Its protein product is CASSQDALAGGGETQYF.

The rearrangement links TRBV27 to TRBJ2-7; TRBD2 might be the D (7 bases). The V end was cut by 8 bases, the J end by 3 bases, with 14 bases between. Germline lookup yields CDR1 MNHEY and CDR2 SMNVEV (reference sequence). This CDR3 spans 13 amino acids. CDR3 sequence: CASSGGGLYEQYF. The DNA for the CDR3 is TGTGCCAGCTCTGGGGGGGGGCTCTACGAGCAGTACTTC.

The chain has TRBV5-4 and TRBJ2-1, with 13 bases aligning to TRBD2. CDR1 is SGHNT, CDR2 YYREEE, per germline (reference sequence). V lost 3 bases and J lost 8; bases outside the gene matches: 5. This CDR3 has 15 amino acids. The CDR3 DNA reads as TGTGCCAGCAGCTCGGGACTAGCGGGGAGGGATGAGCAGTTCTTC. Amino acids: CASSSGLAGRDEQFF.